The 28 T cell receptor beta chains below all came from one sample that was sequenced in a study of beta chain features in type 1 diabetes (dated by TCRdb to the late 2010s). To prepare the library, the immunoSEQ multiplex PCR assay was applied. All of the isolated RNA was reverse transcribed with the High Capacity cDNA Reverse Transcription Kit, so expressed TCRB transcripts were sequenced. TCRdb took this table from immuneACCESS and kept in-frame rearrangements with V and J called. Such tables lack part of the clones; where checked against another copy, unresolved V genes explain under half of the gap, and the rest is unexplained. In this sample the table shows roughly 450,000 clones, more than 9.5% of which occur a single time. The ten largest account for 0.045% to 0.05% of the sample. Sequencing was done on a sample of naive CD4+ T cells from blood. This sample's cell subset or site label indicates: true naive CD4+ T cells. The receptors were gathered from a woman between 18 and 30 years old in good health.

This clone came up a few times. The sample contains more than one DNA sequence encoding this CDR3. The genes are TRBV9 and TRBJ2-1, with 8 bases aligning to TRBD1. Unmatched junction bases numbered 3, after V lost 0 bases and J lost 4 bases. Germline values: CDR1 SGDLS, CDR2 YYNGEE. The CDR3 totals 15 residues. In DNA form, the CDR3 reads TGTGCCAGCAGCGTAGGGACAGGGTCTTACAATGAGCAGTTCTTC. Its translation: CASSVGTGSYNEQFF. Together with reference TRBV9 and TRBJ2-1, the CDR3 gives the full variable domain: DSGVTQTPKHLITATGQRVTLRCSPRSGDLSVYWYQQSLDQGLQFLIQYYNGEERAKGNILERFSAQQFPDLHSELNLSSLELGDSALYFCASSVGTGSYNEQFFGPGTRLTVL.

This clone was counted only a few times. The same CDR3 arises from other DNA sequences in this sample as well. This rearrangement joins TRBV5-1 to TRBJ2-5; D may match TRBD1 or TRBD2 (5 bases each). V was shortened by 0 bases and J by 2 bases, with 8 bases between the two germline ends. The CDR3 length is 14 residues. The germline V gene has CDR1 SGHRS and CDR2 YFSETQ. CDR3 DNA: TGCGCCAGCAGCTTGGTGGGACGGCAAGAGACCCAGTACTTC. This sequence encodes CASSLVGRQETQYF. The variable domain in full, with the rest retrieved from reference TRBV5-1 and TRBJ2-5, is KAGVTQTPRYLIKTRGQQVTLSCSPISGHRSVSWYQQTPGQGLQFLFEYFSETQRNKGNFPGRFSGRQFSNSRSEMNVSTLELGDSALYLCASSLVGRQETQYFGPGTRLLVL.

The chain has TRBV2 and TRBJ2-3; the D gene is possibly TRBD2 (5 bases). The CDR3 has 12 residues. V was trimmed by 6 bases and J by 4 bases, leaving 8 bases between them. Germline V gene lookup returns CDR1 SNHLY and CDR2 FYNNEI. The CDR3 is CASREDPDTQYF. The DNA for the CDR3 is TGTGCCAGCAGGGAGGACCCAGATACGCAGTATTTT.

V and J are TRBV2 and TRBJ2-5, with 10 positions matching TRBD2. The CDR3 extends over 15 amino acids. Germline V gene lookup returns CDR1 SNHLY and CDR2 FYNNEI. J was trimmed by 6 bases and V by 5 bases; bases with no gene match: 9. In DNA form, the CDR3 reads TGTGCCAGCAGTCGTGAAAGCGGGGGGGTTAAGACCCAGTACTTC. Protein sequence: CASSRESGGVKTQYF.

V is TRBV15 and J is TRBJ2-3; weak D call: TRBD2 (6 bases). The CDR3 length is 15 residues. CDR1 is LNHNV and CDR2 is YYDKDF in the germline V gene (reference sequence). V shed 5 bases and J shed 3 bases, with 15 bases lying between them. The CDR3 protein is CATSLGGDLTDTQYF. The CDR3 nucleotides are TGTGCCACCAGCTTGGGCGGGGACCTAACAGATACGCAGTATTTT.

The chain's CDR3 is CASSVGPVNYEQYF. For the CDR3, the DNA is TGTGCCAGCAGCGTAGGGCCAGTTAACTACGAGCAGTACTTC. V is TRBV9 and J is TRBJ2-7; D unresolved. The length of the CDR3 is 14 residues. Germline CDR1 reads SGDLS; CDR2 reads YYNGEE. The ends were cut back, 0 bases at V and 3 bases at J, with 10 bases in the middle.

This clone was counted between two and nine times. V usage is TRBV10-3 and J usage is TRBJ2-7; 11 bases align to TRBD2. The V gene end was trimmed by 2 bases and the J gene end by 4 bases; junction bases not matched to a gene: 16. CDR1 is ENHRY and CDR2 is SYGVKD in the germline V gene. The CDR3 runs 19 residues. The CDR3 loop is CAISETSGGSFLTGYEQYV. DNA of the CDR3: TGTGCCATCAGTGAGACTAGCGGGGGATCGTTCCTAACCGGGTACGAGCAGTACGTC.

This chain connects TRBV7-9 to TRBJ2-7; 9 nucleotides line up with TRBD1. Germline CDR1 and CDR2: SEHNR and FQNEAQ (reference sequence). With 5 bases clipped from V and 0 bases from J, the junction kept 5 bases outside the gene matches. The CDR3 contains 15 residues. The CDR3 spells CASSHRGRISYEQYF. CDR3 coding DNA: TGTGCCAGCAGCCACAGGGGGCGCATCTCCTACGAGCAGTACTTC.

V gene TRBV21-1 combines with J gene TRBJ2-7. TRBV21-1 is assigned pseudogene status. The CDR3 contains 18 residues. This CDR3 reads CASSNGGPIGSGYYEQYF. The CDR3 bases are TGTGCCAGCAGCAATGGGGGACCAATAGGGTCTGGTTACTACGAGCAGTACTTC.

This clone came up a few times. This chain connects TRBV6-6 to TRBJ2-3, with D unclear. Germline-derived CDR1 and CDR2 are MNHNY and SVGAGI (reference sequence). Trimming stripped 11 bases from V and 0 bases from J, with 12 bases between. CDR3 length: 13 residues. The DNA for the CDR3 is TGTGCCCTCCGCGGACGTAGCACAGATACGCAGTATTTT. This codes for CALRGRSTDTQYF.

The J gene is TRBJ1-5, the V gene TRBV15; tentatively, D is TRBD1 (5 bases). This CDR3 is 13 amino acids long. CDR1 is LNHNV and CDR2 is YYDKDF in the germline V gene (reference sequence). Trimming took off 6 bases at V and 7 bases at J, with 13 bases between the two ends. CDR3: CATSDRVEQPQHF. The DNA for the CDR3 is TGTGCCACCAGTGACAGAGTCGAACAGCCCCAGCATTTT.

A few counts support this clone. The DNA for the CDR3 is TGCAGCGTCTCACCCGGGACAGGGGATGAAAAACTGTTTTTT. This gives the protein CSVSPGTGDEKLFF. The chain employs TRBV29-1 and TRBJ1-4, with 10 bases lining up with TRBD1. The CDR3 is 14 amino acids. With V trimmed by 6 bases and J by 6 bases, 7 bases remained unmatched. CDR1 is SQVTM and CDR2 is ANQGSEA in the germline V gene. Filled out from reference TRBV29-1 and TRBJ1-4, the complete variable domain reads SAVISQKPSRDICQRGTSLTIQCQVDSQVTMMFWYRQQPGQSLTLIATANQGSEATYESGFVIDKFPISRPNLTFSTLTVSNMSPEDSSIYLCSVSPGTGDEKLFFGSGTQLSVL.

This clone was seen a few times. Additional DNA sequences in this sample encode the identical CDR3. The chain carries TRBV9 and TRBJ2-3; unclear D gene. The V end was cut by 3 bases, the J end by 0 bases, with 5 bases between. The CDR3 is made up of 13 amino acids. Per germline, CDR1 SGDLS and CDR2 YYNGEE. CDR3 in amino acids: CASSATSTDTQYF. CDR3 nucleotides: TGTGCCAGCAGCGCAACGAGCACAGATACGCAGTATTTT. The entire variable domain, with the rest obtained from reference TRBV9 and TRBJ2-3, is as follows: DSGVTQTPKHLITATGQRVTLRCSPRSGDLSVYWYQQSLDQGLQFLIQYYNGEERAKGNILERFSAQQFPDLHSELNLSSLELGDSALYFCASSATSTDTQYFGPGTRLTVL.

The CDR3 DNA sequence: TGCAGTGCTACGACGGGGTATGGCTACACCTTC. Its protein product is CSATTGYGYTF. The gene calls are TRBV20-1 and TRBJ1-2; D unresolved. CDR1 is DFQATT and CDR2 is SNEGSKA in the germline V gene (reference sequence). The V gene lost 4 bases and the J gene lost 5 bases, with 8 bases spanning the gap. The CDR3 covers 11 residues.

This clone was counted between two and nine times. The DNA for the CDR3 is TGTGCCAGCAGTTCCGTGATAGCCGCAGATACGCAGTATTTT. This codes for CASSSVIAADTQYF. The chain couples TRBV27 to TRBJ2-3; unclear D gene. The ends were cut back, 4 bases at V and 4 bases at J, with 12 bases in the middle. The germline CDR1 and CDR2 sequences are MNHEY and SMNVEV (reference sequence). The length of the CDR3 is 14 residues.

This clone was seen just once. V gene TRBV20-1 combines with J gene TRBJ1-1, with D possibly TRBD1 on 5 matching bases. The CDR3 covers 9 residues. CDR1 DFQATT and CDR2 SNEGSKA come from the germline V gene (reference sequence). In DNA form, the CDR3 reads TGCAGGTTGGGAGCAGGGGCTTTCTTT. It is translated as CRLGAGAFF.

V and J are TRBV7-3 and TRBJ2-5; 10 positions agree with TRBD2. Germline loops: CDR1 SGHTA, CDR2 FQGTGA. V was pared by 8 bases and J by 2 bases, with 8 bases of the junction left unmatched. The CDR3 is 15 residues long. The DNA for the CDR3 is TGTGCCAGCGGATGGACTAGCGGCTCTCAAGAGACCCAGTACTTC. This translates into CASGWTSGSQETQYF. The whole variable domain, remainder taken from reference TRBV7-3 and TRBJ2-5, is GAGVSQTPSNKVTEKGKYVELRCDPISGHTALYWYRQSLGQGPEFLIYFQGTGAADDSGLPNDRFFAVRPEGSVSTLKIQRTERGDSAVYLCASGWTSGSQETQYFGPGTRLLVL.

The V gene is TRBV9, the J gene TRBJ1-5; TRBD1 aligns across 8 bases. V was pared by 0 bases and J by 11 bases, with 7 bases of the junction left unmatched. This CDR3 is 14 amino acids long. Germline assignment: CDR1 SGDLS and CDR2 YYNGEE. The CDR3 DNA follows: TGTGCCAGCAGCGTAGATGCGGACAGGGCGACCCAGCATTTT. This encodes CASSVDADRATQHF.

The rearrangement uses TRBV30 and TRBJ1-4; perhaps TRBD1 as D (5 bases). CDR3 size: 13 residues. The germline V gene has CDR1 GTSNPN and CDR2 SVGIG (reference sequence). CDR3 region: CAVHRSLGEKLFF. CDR3 sequence (DNA): TGTGCGGTCCACAGGAGCCTTGGTGAAAAACTGTTTTTT.

The chain recombines TRBV7-2 with TRBJ2-1, with D perhaps matching TRBD2 (6 bases). Trimming stripped 3 bases from V and 7 bases from J, with 19 bases between. The CDR3 sequence is 16 residues long. Germline CDR1 is SGHTA and CDR2 is FQGNSA. CDR3 region: CASSFSFRSGRNEQFF. The DNA for the CDR3 is TGTGCCAGCAGCTTTTCTTTTAGATCCGGGAGAAATGAGCAGTTCTTC.

The sample holds a few counts of this clone. The gene calls are TRBV9 and TRBJ2-1; 8 bases are a match to TRBD1. CDR3 length equals 19 residues. Germline CDR1 SGDLS, CDR2 YYNGEE. V was clipped by 4 bases and J by 3 bases; unmatched bases: 18. The chain's CDR3 is CASSPPGQGARRGYNEQFF. CDR3 nucleotide sequence: TGTGCCAGCAGCCCCCCCGGCCAGGGGGCCAGGAGGGGCTACAATGAGCAGTTCTTC. Full variable domain (outside the CDR3, taken from reference TRBV9 and TRBJ2-1): DSGVTQTPKHLITATGQRVTLRCSPRSGDLSVYWYQQSLDQGLQFLIQYYNGEERAKGNILERFSAQQFPDLHSELNLSSLELGDSALYFCASSPPGQGARRGYNEQFFGPGTRLTVL.

This clone came up once. In the same sample, other DNA sequences code for this CDR3. The chain has TRBV20-1 and TRBJ2-7; a possible D gene is TRBD2 (6 bases). V lost 5 bases and J 2 bases, leaving 7 bases between the germline ends. The CDR3 sequence is 11 residues long. In germline, CDR1 is DFQATT, CDR2 SNEGSKA (reference sequence). This chain's CDR3 is CSAGRTYEQYF. CDR3 sequence (DNA): TGCAGTGCTGGGAGGACCTACGAGCAGTACTTC.

The chain joins TRBV4-2 to TRBJ1-2; D is possibly TRBD1 (5 bases). There are 11 residues in the CDR3. V lost 8 bases, J lost 6 bases, and 10 bases lay in between. Germline CDR1 LGHNA, CDR2 YNFKEQ. For the CDR3, the DNA is TGTGCCAGCGGCAGAGGGGATGGCTACACCTTC. Translation: CASGRGDGYTF.

This clone has just a few counts. This chain joins TRBV7-9 and TRBJ2-1; D remains unclear. There are 15 residues in the CDR3. Germline CDR1 and CDR2: SEHNR and FQNEAQ (reference sequence). Trimming took off 4 bases at V and 5 bases at J, with 15 bases between the two ends. CDR3 nucleotide sequence: TGTGCCAGCAGCTGGCGACTGGGTGGCAACAATGAGCAGTTCTTC. Amino acid sequence: CASSWRLGGNNEQFF.

This clone appeared a few times. The CDR3 sequence: CASSPPPGGNEQFF. In DNA form, the CDR3 reads TGTGCCAGCTCACCACCGCCCGGGGGCAATGAGCAGTTCTTC. The V gene is TRBV18, the J gene TRBJ2-1, with D tentatively TRBD2 (6 bases). Germline V gives CDR1 KGHSH, CDR2 LQKENI. CDR3 length equals 14 residues. Trimming removed 0 bases at V and 6 bases at J, with 9 bases between.

The chain couples TRBV30 to TRBJ1-1, with D tentatively TRBD1 (5 bases). Deletions cut 0 bases from V and 11 bases from J, with 16 bases between. Per the germline V gene, CDR1 is GTSNPN and CDR2 is SVGIG (reference sequence). The CDR3 has 13 amino acids. The CDR3 DNA reads TGTGCCTGGAGTGTACGGGCCGAAGGGGCGGCTTTCTTT. Protein: CAWSVRAEGAAFF.

This clone was recorded many times. The V call is TRBV30, the J call TRBJ2-6; tentative D call: TRBD1 (6 bases). Deletions cut 3 bases from V and 4 bases from J, with 13 bases between. This CDR3 region has 15 residues. The germline CDR1 and CDR2 sequences are GTSNPN and SVGIG (reference sequence). The CDR3 bases are TGTGCCTGGAGCTCCTCAGGGGCCGGGGCCAACGTCCTGACTTTC. It is translated as CAWSSSGAGANVLTF.

V is TRBV7-2 and J is TRBJ2-3, with D possibly called TRBD1 or TRBD2 (5 bases each). CDR1 SGHTA and CDR2 FQGNSA come from the germline V gene. V was shortened by 5 bases and J by 1 base, with 16 bases between the two germline ends. The CDR3 covers 16 residues. The CDR3 protein is CASSLGGVTGTDTQYF. The CDR3 DNA is TGTGCCAGCAGCCTTGGGGGAGTGACTGGCACAGATACGCAGTATTTT.